This T cell receptor beta chain is from a study of cytomegalovirus exposure and HLA in healthy donors. Study results and caveats: More clonal expansion characterized HLA-associated TCR beta chains than equally common others in a later analysis. TRBV6-2, TRBV6-3 and some other V segments were unresolvable in 87-base-pair reads.

V was cut by 2 bases and J by 5 bases, with 9 bases left in between. This CDR3 is built from 13 residues. Per the germline V gene, CDR1 is MNHEY and CDR2 is SVGAGI. As to this clone: What it binds is unknown.

PCR employed 60 Vbeta and 13 Jbeta primers. Some clones are missing from TCRdb's copy, which holds only in-frame ones; the method was immunoSEQ multiplex PCR. The sample yields approximately 160,000 clones, about 75% seen once. The sequencing sample was made of PBMCs. The J gene is TRBJ2-5, the V gene TRBV6-5; possibly TRBD2 for D (6 bases). This sequence originates from a young man in good health and CMV-seronegative. In nucleotides, the CDR3 is TGTGCCAGCAGTTACAGGAGCGGGGAGACCCAGTACTTC. This translates into CASSYRSGETQYF.